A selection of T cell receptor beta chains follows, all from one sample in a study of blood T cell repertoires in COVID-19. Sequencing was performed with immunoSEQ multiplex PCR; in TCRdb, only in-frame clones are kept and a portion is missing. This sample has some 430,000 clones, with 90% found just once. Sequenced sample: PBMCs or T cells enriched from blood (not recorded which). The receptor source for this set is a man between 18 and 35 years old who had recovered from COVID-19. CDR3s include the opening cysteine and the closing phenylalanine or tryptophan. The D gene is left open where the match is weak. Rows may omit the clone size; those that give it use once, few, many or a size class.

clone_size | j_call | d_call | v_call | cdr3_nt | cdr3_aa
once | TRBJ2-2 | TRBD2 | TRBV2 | TGTGCCAGCAGCCTAAATGGGGGGGGTGCCGGGGAGCTGTTTTTT | CASSLNGGGAGELFF
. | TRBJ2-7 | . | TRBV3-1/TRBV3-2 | TGTGCCAGCAGCCAACGAGGTATCGACGAGCAGTACTTC | CASSQRGIDEQYF
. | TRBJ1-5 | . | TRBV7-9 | TGTGCCAGCAGCTTAGGACACAACAATCAGCCCCAGCATTTT | CASSLGHNNQPQHF
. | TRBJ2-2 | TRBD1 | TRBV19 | TGTGCCGGAGGGACAGGGACTAACACCGGGGAGCTGTTTTTT | CAGGTGTNTGELFF
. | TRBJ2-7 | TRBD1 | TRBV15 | TGTGCCACCAGCACCGAACAGGGGCGGGCGCAGTACTTC | CATSTEQGRAQYF
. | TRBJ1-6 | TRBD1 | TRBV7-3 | TGTGCCAGCAGCTCGACAGGGGGGAATAATTCACCCCTCCACTTT | CASSSTGGNNSPLHF
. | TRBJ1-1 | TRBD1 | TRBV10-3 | TGTGCCATCAGCGGGACAGGGGTTAACACTGAAGCTTTCTTT | CAISGTGVNTEAFF
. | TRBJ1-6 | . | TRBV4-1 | TGCGCCAGCAGCCCACCTTCGAGCTCCTATAATTCACCCCTCCACTTT | CASSPPSSSYNSPLHF
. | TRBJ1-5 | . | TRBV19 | TGTGCCAGTTCCGGGACTGGCGACAATCAGCCCCAGCATTTT | CASSGTGDNQPQHF
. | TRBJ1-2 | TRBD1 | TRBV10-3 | TGTGCCATCAGTGAGTCGGAACAGGGGATGAATGGCTACACCTTC | CAISESEQGMNGYTF
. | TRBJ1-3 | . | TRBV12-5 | TGTGCTAGTGGTTCGCAAACAGGGCCTGGAAACACCATATATTTT | CASGSQTGPGNTIYF
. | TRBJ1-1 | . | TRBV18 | TGTGCCAGCTCACCACGGGGGCCGGACTACACTGAAGCTTTCTTT | CASSPRGPDYTEAFF
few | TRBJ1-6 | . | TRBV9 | TGTGCCAGCAGCTCGTCCCTCCAAGCCTCACCCCTCCACTTT | CASSSSLQASPLHF
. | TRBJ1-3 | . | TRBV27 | TGTGCCAGCATGGAGGGTTACTCTGGAAACACCATATATTTT | CASMEGYSGNTIYF
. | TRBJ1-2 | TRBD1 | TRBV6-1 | TGTGCCAGCAGTGAAGTCAGTGGAACAGGGGGAGGCTACACCTTC | CASSEVSGTGGGYTF
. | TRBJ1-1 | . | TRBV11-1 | TGTGCCAGCAGCCAAAGGGGGAACACTGAAGCTTTCTTT | CASSQRGNTEAFF
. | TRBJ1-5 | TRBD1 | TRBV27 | TGTGCCAGCCCCCACTCCTGGGACAGGGTGATGGATCAGCCCCAGCATTTT | CASPHSWDRVMDQPQHF
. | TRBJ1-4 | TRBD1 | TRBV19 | TGTGCCAGTAGTCACCGACAGGGAAATAATGAAAAACTGTTTTTT | CASSHRQGNNEKLFF
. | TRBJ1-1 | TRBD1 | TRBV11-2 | TGTGCCAGCAGCTCTTTACAGGGGCGAGACACTGAAGCTTTCTTT | CASSSLQGRDTEAFF
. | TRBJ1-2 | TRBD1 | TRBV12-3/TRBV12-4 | TGTGCCAGCAGTTTATACAGGGGCTATGGCTACACCTTC | CASSLYRGYGYTF
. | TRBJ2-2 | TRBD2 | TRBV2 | TGTGCCTCCCGGGGCGGGAGAGAAGCCGGGGAGCTGTTTTTT | CASRGGREAGELFF
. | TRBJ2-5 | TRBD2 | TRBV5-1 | TGCGCCAGCAGCTTGGCACTAGCGGGTCACCAAGAGACCCAGTACTTC | CASSLALAGHQETQYF
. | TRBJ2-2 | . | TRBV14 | TGTGCCAGCAGCCTTGGGCACAAGGCCAACACCGGGGAGCTGTTTTTT | CASSLGHKANTGELFF
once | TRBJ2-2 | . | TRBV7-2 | TGTGCCAGCAGCCTTACCGGGACGAACACCGGGGAGCTGTTTTTT | CASSLTGTNTGELFF
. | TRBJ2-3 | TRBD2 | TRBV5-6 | TGTGCCAGCAGCTTGGATGCGGGGGAACTCACCGATACGCAGTATTTT | CASSLDAGELTDTQYF
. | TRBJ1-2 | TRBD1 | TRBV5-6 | TGTGCCAGCAGCTACCGACAGGGGGCGAGGTATGGCTACACCTTC | CASSYRQGARYGYTF
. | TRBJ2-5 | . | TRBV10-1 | TGCGCCAGCAGTGAGGGTCTCGGAGGGGAAGAGACCCAGTACTTC | CASSEGLGGEETQYF
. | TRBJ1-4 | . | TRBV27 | TGTGCCAGCAGTCCCACAGGGCTACTCAATGAAAAACTGTTTTTT | CASSPTGLLNEKLFF
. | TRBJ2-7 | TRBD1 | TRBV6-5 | TGTGCCAGCAGAGGATTACAGGGGACGAATTACGAGCAGTACTTC | CASRGLQGTNYEQYF
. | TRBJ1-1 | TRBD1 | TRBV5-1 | TGCGCCAGCAGCTTGGAGGCAGGGGGTAACACTGAAGCTTTCTTT | CASSLEAGGNTEAFF
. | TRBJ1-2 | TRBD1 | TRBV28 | TGTGCCAGCAGTTCGGGACAGGGAGACTCTGATACCTTC | CASSSGQGDSDTF
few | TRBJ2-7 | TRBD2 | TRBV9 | TGTGCCAGCAGCGTAGTAGGCGGGAGTACCGAGCAGTACTTC | CASSVVGGSTEQYF
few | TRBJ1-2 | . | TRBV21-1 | TGTGCCAGCAGAGAACATAGGACAGCGGGGAGCTACACCTTC | CASREHRTAGSYTF
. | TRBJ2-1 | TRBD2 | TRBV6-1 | TGTGCCAGCAGTGATCCGGGACTAGCGGGAGTAGGGAATGAGCAGTTCTTC | CASSDPGLAGVGNEQFF
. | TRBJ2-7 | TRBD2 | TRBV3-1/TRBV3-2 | TGTGCCAGCAGCCCCACGGGAGGGAGGCCCTACGAGCAGTACTTC | CASSPTGGRPYEQYF
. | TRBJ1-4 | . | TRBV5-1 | TGCGCCAGCAGCTCCCAGTGGGACGCGGGGGGTGAAAAACTGTTTTTT | CASSSQWDAGGEKLFF
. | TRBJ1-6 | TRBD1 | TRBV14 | TGTGCCAGCAGCCAACAGGGGGTTGGATATAATTCACCCCTCCACTTT | CASSQQGVGYNSPLHF